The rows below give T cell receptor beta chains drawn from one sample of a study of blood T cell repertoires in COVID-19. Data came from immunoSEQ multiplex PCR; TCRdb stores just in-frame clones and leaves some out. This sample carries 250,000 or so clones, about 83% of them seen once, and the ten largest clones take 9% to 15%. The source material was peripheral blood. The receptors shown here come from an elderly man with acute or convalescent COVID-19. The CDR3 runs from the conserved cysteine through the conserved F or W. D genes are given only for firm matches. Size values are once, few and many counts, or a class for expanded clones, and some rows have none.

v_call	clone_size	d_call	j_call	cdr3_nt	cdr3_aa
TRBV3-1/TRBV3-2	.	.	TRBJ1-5	TGTGCCAGCAGCCAAGGCAGGGGCTTAGGGAATCAGCCCCAGCATTTT	CASSQGRGLGNQPQHF
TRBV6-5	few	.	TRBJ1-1	TGTGCCAGCAGTTATAACCCCCCGAGTGCTGAAGCTTTCTTT	CASSYNPPSAEAFF
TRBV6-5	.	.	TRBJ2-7	TGTGCCAGCAGTTACTCGATTGACAGCTCCTACGAGCAGTACTTC	CASSYSIDSSYEQYF
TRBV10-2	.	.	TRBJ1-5	TGCGCCAGCAGTGAGTTGATTCAGGGACAGCCCCAGCATTTT	CASSELIQGQPQHF
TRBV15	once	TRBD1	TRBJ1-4	TGTGCCACCAGCAGAGCTGGACAGGTCCTAGAAAAACTGTTTTTT	CATSRAGQVLEKLFF
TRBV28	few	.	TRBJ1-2	TGTGCCAGCAGTTTGGAGGTGCGTGGCTACACCTTC	CASSLEVRGYTF
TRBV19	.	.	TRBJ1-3	TGTGCCAGTAGTACCTCAGGAGGAAACACCATATATTTT	CASSTSGGNTIYF
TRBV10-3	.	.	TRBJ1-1	TGTGCCATCAGTGAGGGGCCATCCTTTGGGGAAGCTTTCTTT	CAISEGPSFGEAFF
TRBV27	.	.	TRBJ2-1	TGTGCCAGCAGTTTAGACAGGTGGAAGGGTGAGCAGTTCTTC	CASSLDRWKGEQFF
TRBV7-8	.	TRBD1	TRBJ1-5	TGTGCCAGCAGCTTAGCCCCGACAGGGTCCCAGCCCCAGCATTTT	CASSLAPTGSQPQHF
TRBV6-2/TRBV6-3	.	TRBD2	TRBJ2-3	TGTGCCAGCAGCCTGAGGACTAGCGGGGGCCCGAATACGCAGTATTTT	CASSLRTSGGPNTQYF
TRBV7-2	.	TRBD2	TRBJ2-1	TGTGCCAGCAGCCCCGTCGGGGGGGTCAATGAGCAGTTCTTC	CASSPVGGVNEQFF
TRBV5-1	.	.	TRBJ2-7	TGCGCCAGCAGCTTGGAAGGGGCGCGAACCTACGAGCAGTACTTC	CASSLEGARTYEQYF
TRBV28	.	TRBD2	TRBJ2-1	TGTGCCAGCAGTGAGACTTGGGGGGGAAACAATGAGCAGTTCTTC	CASSETWGGNNEQFF
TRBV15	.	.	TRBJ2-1	TGTGCCACCAGCAGAGGGACAGAAAGCTCCTACAATGAGCAGTTCTTC	CATSRGTESSYNEQFF
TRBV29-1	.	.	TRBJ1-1	TGCAGCGTCGCGGCAGGGGCGGTTGAAGCTTTCTTT	CSVAAGAVEAFF
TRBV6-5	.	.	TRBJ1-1	TGTGCCAGCAGACCTGCAGGGGAGAACACTGAAGCTTTCTTT	CASRPAGENTEAFF
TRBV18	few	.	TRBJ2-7	TGTGCCAGCTCACCAGGGGCGACCTACGAGCAGTACTTC	CASSPGATYEQYF
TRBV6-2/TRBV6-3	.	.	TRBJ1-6	TGTGCCAGCAGTTGGTCGGATAATTCACCCCTCCACTTT	CASSWSDNSPLHF
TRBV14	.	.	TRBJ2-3	TGTGCCAGCAGCCAATTCAGGCTTGGCACAGATACGCAGTATTTT	CASSQFRLGTDTQYF
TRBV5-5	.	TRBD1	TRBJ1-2	TGTGCCAGCAGCCGGGAACCCACAGGGGGCAGGGAAGGCTACACCTTC	CASSREPTGGREGYTF
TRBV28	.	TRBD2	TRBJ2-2	TGTGCCAGCAGTCCACAGGGGGCTGTGGGACTAGCGGGAGAGACCGGGGAGCTGTTTTTT	CASSPQGAVGLAGETGELFF